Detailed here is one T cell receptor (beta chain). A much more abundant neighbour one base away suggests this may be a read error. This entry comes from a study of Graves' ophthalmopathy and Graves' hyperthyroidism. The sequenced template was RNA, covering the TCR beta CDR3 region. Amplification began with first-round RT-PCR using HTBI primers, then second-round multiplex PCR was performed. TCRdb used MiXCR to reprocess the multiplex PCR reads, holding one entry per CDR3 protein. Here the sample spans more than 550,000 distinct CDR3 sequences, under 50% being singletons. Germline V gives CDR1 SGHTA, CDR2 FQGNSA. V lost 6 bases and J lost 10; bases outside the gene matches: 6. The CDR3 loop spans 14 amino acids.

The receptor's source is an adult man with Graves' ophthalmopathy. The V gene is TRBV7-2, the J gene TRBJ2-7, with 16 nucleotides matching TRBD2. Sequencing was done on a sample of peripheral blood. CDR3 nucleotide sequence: TGTGCCAGCAGGCCGGGACTAGCGGGAGGGGCCCAGTACTTC. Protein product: CASRPGLAGGAQYF.